This TCR beta chain was identified in a study of a mutant IDH1 vaccine in newly diagnosed glioma. This CDR3 has 14 residues. V was trimmed by 2 bases and J by 1 base, leaving 9 bases between them. From germline, CDR1 is MNHEY and CDR2 SVGAGI. Time point reported: week 47, end of study. Doses comprised 300 ug of mutant IDH1 20-mer peptide each, plus topical imiquimod. Some clones are missing from TCRdb's copy, which holds only in-frame ones; the method was immunoSEQ multiplex PCR. The sample records tens of thousands of clones, roughly four fifths being singletons. On this clone itself: Its cognate antigen is unknown.

Sequencing used PBMCs, obtained from a glioma patient whose treatment included an IDH1 peptide vaccine. This chain links TRBV6-5 with TRBJ2-7; no reliable D call. The receptor was isolated from a woman aged 45-65 years with glioma. The CDR3 region has the DNA TGTGCCAGCAGTTACCGAGCTACTTCCTACGAGCAGTACTTC. This encodes CASSYRATSYEQYF.